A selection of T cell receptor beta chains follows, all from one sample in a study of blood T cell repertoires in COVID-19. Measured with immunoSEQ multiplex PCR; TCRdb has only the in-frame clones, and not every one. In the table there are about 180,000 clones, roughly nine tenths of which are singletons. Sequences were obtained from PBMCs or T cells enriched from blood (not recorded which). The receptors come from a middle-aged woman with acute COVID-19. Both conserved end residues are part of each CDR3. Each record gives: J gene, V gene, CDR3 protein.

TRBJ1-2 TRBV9 CASSAYGRGQSNGYTF
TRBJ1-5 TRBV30 CAWSYTGGREPQHF
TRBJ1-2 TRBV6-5 CASRLTQGANYGYTF
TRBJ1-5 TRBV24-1 CATSASGNSNQPQHF
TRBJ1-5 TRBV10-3 CAISESGQPHQPQHF
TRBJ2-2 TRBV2 CASSGGLGGNNTGELFF
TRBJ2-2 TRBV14 CASSRTPGTGTGELFF
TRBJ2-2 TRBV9 CASSAEDSLGGELFF
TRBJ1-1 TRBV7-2 CASSLGLLNTEAFF
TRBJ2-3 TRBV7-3 CASSLTALAGGTDTQYF
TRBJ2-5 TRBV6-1 CASSEAGALEETQYF
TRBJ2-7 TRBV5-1 CASSLAEPGATSGYEQYF
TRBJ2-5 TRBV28 CASSFNGGGRGETQYF
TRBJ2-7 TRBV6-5 CASSQRQGGMGEQYF
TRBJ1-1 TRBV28 CASSPTGSVNTEAFF
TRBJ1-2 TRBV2 CASSGTGTGAGGYTF
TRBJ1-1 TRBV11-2 CASSPRTGGRDTEAFF
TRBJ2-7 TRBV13 CASSEGASGTYF